Reported below is one T cell receptor beta chain. The target antigen is unknown. Within the sample, other DNA sequences also encode this same CDR3. The data are from a study of cytomegalovirus exposure and HLA in healthy donors. Study at large: A later analysis reported the 120 validation repertoires used the same platform as the approximately 660 first-cohort repertoires.

Generated by immunoSEQ multiplex PCR, the TCRdb table keeps only in-frame clones and is missing some. This sample has some 140,000 clones, with approximately 82% found just once. V was shortened by 2 bases and J by 1 base, with 7 bases between the two germline ends. Germline V gene data show CDR1 as SGHTA and CDR2 as FQGTGA. CDR3 length: 14 residues. The study's findings and limits: Per published reports, the classifier diagnosed cytomegalovirus status with high specificity and sensitivity. Subsequent analysis revealed that first-cohort TCR clusters tended to co-occur in the 120 validation repertoires. The study labeled approximately 150 TCR beta chains cytomegalovirus-associated.

What was sequenced was PBMCs. The source of this sequence is a man under 40 in good health and CMV-seropositive. This sequence joins TRBV7-3 and TRBJ2-3, with D tentatively TRBD2 (6 bases). CDR3 region: CASSLLAGTDTQYF. The CDR3 DNA reads as TGTGCCAGCAGCTTATTAGCGGGCACAGATACGCAGTATTTT. Using reference TRBV7-3 and TRBJ2-3 for the parts outside the CDR3, the full variable domain is GAGVSQTPSNKVTEKGKYVELRCDPISGHTALYWYRQSLGQGPEFLIYFQGTGAADDSGLPNDRFFAVRPEGSVSTLKIQRTERGDSAVYLCASSLLAGTDTQYFGPGTRLTVL.